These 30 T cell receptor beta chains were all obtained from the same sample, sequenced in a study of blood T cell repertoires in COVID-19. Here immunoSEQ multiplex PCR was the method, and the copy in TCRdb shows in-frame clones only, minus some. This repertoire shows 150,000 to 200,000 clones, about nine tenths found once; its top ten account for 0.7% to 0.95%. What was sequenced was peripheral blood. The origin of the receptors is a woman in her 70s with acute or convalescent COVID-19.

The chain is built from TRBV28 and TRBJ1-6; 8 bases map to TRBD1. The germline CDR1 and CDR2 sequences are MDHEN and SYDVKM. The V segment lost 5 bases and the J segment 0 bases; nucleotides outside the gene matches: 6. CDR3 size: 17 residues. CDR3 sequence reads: CASSLDRVLSYNSPLHF. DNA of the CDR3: TGTGCCAGCAGTCTGGACAGGGTCCTCTCCTATAATTCACCCCTCCACTTT. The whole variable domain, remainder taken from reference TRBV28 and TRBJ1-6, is DVKVTQSSRYLVKRTGEKVFLECVQDMDHENMFWYRQDPGLGLRLIYFSYDVKMKEKGDIPEGYSVSREKKERFSLILESASTNQTSMYLCASSLDRVLSYNSPLHFGNGTRLTVT.

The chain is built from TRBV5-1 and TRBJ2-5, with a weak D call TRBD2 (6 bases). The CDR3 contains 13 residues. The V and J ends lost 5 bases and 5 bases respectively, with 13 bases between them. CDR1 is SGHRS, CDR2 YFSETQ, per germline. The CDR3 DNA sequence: TGCGCCAGCAGGCGGGGCCCGGATGAGACCCAGTACTTC. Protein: CASRRGPDETQYF.

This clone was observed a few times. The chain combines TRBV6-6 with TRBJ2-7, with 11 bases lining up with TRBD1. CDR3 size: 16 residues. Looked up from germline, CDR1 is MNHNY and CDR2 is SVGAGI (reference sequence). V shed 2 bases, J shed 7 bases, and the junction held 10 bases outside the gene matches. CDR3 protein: CASSYLRTGGLDEQYF. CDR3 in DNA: TGTGCCAGCAGTTACCTCCGGACAGGGGGCCTTGATGAGCAGTACTTC.

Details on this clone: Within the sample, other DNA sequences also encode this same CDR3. CDR3 sequence (DNA): TGTGCCAGCAGCTTAGGGGCAGGGGCACCCTACGAGCAGTACTTC. Its translation: CASSLGAGAPYEQYF. The chain links TRBV7-6 to TRBJ2-7; TRBD1 might be the D (6 bases). The CDR3 contains 15 residues. The V gene's germline CDR1 is SGHVS and CDR2 FNYEAQ. Trimming shortened V by 1 base and J by 2 bases, and 12 bases separated the two germline ends.

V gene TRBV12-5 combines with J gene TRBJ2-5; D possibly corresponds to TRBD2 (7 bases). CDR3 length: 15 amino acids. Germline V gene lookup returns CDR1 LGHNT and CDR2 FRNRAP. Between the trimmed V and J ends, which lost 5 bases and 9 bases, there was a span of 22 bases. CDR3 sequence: CASGPAALLGGPQYF. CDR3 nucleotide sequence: TGTGCTAGTGGTCCCGCTGCCCTCCTGGGGGGGCCCCAGTACTTC.

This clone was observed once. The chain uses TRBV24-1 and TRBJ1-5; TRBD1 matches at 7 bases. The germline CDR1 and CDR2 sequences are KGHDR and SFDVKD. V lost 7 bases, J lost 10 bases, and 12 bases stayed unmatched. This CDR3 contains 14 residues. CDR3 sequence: CATSHGTAYNPQHF. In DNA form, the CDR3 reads TGTGCCACCAGCCACGGGACAGCATACAATCCCCAGCATTTT.

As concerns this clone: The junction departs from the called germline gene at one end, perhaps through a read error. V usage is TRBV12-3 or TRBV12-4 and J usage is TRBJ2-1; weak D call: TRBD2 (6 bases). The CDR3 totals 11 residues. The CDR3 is CASSLGLPPLF. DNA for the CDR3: TGTGCCAGCAGCCTGGGACTCCCCCCGCTCTTC.

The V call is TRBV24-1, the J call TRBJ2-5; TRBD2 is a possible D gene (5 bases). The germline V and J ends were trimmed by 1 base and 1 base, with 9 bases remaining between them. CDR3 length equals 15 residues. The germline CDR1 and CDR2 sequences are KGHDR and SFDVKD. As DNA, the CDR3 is TGTGCCACCAGTGATTTCCCCCGGGGCCAAGAGACCCAGTACTTC. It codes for CATSDFPRGQETQYF.

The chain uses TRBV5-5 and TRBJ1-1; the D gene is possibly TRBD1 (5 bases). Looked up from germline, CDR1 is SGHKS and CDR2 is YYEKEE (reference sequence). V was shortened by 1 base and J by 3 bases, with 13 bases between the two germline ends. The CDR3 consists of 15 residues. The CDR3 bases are TGTGCCAGCAGCTTGAGTCCAGGGAAAGACACTGAAGCTTTCTTT. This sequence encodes CASSLSPGKDTEAFF.

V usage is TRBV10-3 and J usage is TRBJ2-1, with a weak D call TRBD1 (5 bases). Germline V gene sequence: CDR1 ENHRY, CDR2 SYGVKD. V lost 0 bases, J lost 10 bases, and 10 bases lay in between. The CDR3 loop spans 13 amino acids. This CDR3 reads CAISESGAAEQFF. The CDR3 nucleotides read TGTGCCATCAGTGAGTCTGGGGCAGCAGAGCAGTTCTTC.

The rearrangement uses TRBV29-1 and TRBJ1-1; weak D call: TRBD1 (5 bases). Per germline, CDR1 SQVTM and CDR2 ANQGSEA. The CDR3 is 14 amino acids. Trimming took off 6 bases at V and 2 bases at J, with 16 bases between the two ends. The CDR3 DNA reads TGCAGCGTCGGACACCGTGTGCTCAACACTGAAGCTTTCTTT. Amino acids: CSVGHRVLNTEAFF.

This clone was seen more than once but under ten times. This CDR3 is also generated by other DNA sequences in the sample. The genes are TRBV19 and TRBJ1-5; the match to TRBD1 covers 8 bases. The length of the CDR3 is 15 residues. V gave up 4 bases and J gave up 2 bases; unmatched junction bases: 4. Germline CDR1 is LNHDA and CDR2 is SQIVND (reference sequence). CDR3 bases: TGTGCCAGTAGTACACCGACAGGGGGCAATCAGCCCCAGCATTTT. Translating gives CASSTPTGGNQPQHF.

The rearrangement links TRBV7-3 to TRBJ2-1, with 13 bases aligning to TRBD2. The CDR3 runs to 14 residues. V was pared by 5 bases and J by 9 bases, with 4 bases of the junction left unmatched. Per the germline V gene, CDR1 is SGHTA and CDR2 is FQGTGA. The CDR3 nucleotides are TGTGCCAGCAGCCCAGGACTAGCGGGAGCTGAGCAGTTCTTC. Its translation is CASSPGLAGAEQFF.

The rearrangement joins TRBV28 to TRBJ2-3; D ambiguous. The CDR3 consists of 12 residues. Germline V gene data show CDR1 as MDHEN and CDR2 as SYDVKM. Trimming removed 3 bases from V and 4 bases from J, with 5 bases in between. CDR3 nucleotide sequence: TGTGCCAGCAGTTTGTCGGCAGATACGCAGTATTTT. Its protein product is CASSLSADTQYF.

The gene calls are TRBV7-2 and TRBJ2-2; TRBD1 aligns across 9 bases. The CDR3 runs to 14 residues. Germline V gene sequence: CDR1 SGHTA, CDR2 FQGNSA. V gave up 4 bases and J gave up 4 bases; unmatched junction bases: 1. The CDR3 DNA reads TGTGCCAGCAGCTCGGGACAGGGCACCGGGGAGCTGTTTTTT. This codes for CASSSGQGTGELFF.

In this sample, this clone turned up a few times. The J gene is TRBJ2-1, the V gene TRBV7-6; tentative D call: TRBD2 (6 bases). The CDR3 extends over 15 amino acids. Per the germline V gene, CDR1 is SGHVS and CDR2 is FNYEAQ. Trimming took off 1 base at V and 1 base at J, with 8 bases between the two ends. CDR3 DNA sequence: TGTGCCAGCAGCTTAGACGGAGGGTCCTACAATGAGCAGTTCTTC. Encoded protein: CASSLDGGSYNEQFF.

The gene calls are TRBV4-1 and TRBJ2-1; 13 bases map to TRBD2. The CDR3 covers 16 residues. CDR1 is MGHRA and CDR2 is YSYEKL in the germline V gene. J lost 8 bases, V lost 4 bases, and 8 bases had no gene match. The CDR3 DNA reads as TGCGCCAGCAGCCTTCACGGGACTAGCGGGACTGATGAGCAGTTCTTC. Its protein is CASSLHGTSGTDEQFF.

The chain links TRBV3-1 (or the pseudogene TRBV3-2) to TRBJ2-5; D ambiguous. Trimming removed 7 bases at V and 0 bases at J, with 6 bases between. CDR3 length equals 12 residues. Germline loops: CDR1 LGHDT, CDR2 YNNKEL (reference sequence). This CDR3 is CASTPYQETQYF. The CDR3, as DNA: TGTGCCAGCACTCCGTACCAAGAGACCCAGTACTTC.

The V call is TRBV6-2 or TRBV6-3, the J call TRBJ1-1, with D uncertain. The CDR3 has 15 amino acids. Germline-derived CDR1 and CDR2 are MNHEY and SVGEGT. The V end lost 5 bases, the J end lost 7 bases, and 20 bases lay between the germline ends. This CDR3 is CASSPLIAGAIEAFF. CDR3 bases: TGTGCCAGCAGTCCCCTGATTGCGGGCGCTATTGAAGCTTTCTTT.

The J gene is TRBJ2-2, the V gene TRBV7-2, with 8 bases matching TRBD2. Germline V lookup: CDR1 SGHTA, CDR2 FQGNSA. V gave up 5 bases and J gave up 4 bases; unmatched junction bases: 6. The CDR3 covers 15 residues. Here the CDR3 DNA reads TGTGCCAGCAGCGCGGGACTAGGCCGCACCGGGGAGCTGTTTTTT. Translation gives CASSAGLGRTGELFF.

The CDR3 region is CASTAWNTEAFF. In DNA, the CDR3 is TGTGCCAGCACCGCGTGGAACACTGAAGCTTTCTTT. The chain carries TRBV12-3 or TRBV12-4 and TRBJ1-1; the D is unclear. Trimming shortened V by 7 bases and J by 1 base, and 7 bases separated the two germline ends. The CDR3 sequence is 12 residues long.

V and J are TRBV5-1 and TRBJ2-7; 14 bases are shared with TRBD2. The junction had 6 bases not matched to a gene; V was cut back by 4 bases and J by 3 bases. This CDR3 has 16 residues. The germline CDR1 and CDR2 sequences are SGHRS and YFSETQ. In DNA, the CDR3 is TGCGCCAGCAGCGCCGGGACTAGCGGGGGCCGCTACGAGCAGTACTTC. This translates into CASSAGTSGGRYEQYF.

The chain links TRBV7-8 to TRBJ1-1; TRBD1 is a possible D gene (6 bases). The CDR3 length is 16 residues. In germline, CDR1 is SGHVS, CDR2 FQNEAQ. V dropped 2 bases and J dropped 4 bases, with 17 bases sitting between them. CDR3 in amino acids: CASSLKGGDGSTEAFF. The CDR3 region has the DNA TGTGCCAGCAGCTTAAAAGGGGGAGATGGGAGCACTGAAGCTTTCTTT.

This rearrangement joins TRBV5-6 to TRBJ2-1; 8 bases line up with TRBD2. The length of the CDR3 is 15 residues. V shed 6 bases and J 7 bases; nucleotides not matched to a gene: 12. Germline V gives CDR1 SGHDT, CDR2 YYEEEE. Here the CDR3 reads CASILKGLAGNEQFF. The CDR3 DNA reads TGTGCCAGCATCCTAAAAGGGTTAGCGGGGAATGAGCAGTTCTTC.

CDR3 protein: CASSFSGKQYF. In DNA, the CDR3 is TGTGCCAGCAGTTTCTCAGGGAAGCAGTACTTC. The chain employs TRBV27 and TRBJ2-7; the D gene is possibly TRBD1 (5 bases). Germline assignment: CDR1 MNHEY and CDR2 SMNVEV (reference sequence). Trimming removed 3 bases at V and 8 bases at J, with 8 bases between. The CDR3 runs to 11 residues.

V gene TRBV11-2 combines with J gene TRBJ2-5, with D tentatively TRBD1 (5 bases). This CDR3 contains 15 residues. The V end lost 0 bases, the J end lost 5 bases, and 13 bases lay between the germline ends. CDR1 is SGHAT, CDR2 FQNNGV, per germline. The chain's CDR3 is CASSLDLGAWETQYF. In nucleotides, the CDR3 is TGTGCCAGCAGCTTAGATTTAGGGGCCTGGGAGACCCAGTACTTC.

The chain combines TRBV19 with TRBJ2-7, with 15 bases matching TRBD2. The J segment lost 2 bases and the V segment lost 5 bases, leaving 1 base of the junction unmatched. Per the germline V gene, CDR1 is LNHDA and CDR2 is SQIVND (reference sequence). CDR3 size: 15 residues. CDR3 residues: CASSGLAGGAYEQYF. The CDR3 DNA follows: TGTGCCAGTAGTGGACTAGCGGGAGGGGCCTACGAGCAGTACTTC.

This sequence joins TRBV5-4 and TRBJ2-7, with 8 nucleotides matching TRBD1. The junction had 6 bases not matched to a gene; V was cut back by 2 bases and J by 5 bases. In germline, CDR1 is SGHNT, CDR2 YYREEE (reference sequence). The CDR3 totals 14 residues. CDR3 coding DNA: TGTGCCAGCAGCTTAACTAGGACAGGGAACGAGCAGTACTTC. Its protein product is CASSLTRTGNEQYF.

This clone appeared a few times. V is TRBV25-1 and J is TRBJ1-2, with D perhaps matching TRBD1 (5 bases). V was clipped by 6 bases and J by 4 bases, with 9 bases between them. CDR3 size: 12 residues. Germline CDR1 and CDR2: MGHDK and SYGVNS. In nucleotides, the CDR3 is TGTGCCAGCAGGAGGGACTTCTATGGCTACACCTTC. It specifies CASRRDFYGYTF.

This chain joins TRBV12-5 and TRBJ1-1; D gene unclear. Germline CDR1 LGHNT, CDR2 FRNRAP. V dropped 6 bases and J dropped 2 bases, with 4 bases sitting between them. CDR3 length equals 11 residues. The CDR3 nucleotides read TGTGCTAGTGGCCCAAACACTGAAGCTTTCTTT. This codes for CASGPNTEAFF. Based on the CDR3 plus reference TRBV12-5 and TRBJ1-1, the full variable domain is DARVTQTPRHKVTEMGQEVTMRCQPILGHNTVFWYRQTMMQGLELLAYFRNRAPLDDSGMPKDRFSAEMPDATLATLKIQPSEPRDSAVYFCASGPNTEAFFGQGTRLTVV.